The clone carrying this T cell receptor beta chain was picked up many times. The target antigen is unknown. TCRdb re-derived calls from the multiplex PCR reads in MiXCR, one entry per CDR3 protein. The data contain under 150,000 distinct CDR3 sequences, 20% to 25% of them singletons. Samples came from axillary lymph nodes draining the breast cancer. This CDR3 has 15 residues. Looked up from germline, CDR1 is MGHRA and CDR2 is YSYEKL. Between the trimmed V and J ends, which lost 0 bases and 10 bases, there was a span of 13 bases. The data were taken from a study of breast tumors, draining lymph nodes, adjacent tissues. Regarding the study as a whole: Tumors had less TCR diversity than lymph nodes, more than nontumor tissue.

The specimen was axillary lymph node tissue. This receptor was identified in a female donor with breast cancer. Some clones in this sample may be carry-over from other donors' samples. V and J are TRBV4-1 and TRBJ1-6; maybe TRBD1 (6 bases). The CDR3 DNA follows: TGCGCCAGCAGCCAAGAGGCAGGGGCGGGGTCACCCCTCCACTTT. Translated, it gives CASSQEAGAGSPLHF.